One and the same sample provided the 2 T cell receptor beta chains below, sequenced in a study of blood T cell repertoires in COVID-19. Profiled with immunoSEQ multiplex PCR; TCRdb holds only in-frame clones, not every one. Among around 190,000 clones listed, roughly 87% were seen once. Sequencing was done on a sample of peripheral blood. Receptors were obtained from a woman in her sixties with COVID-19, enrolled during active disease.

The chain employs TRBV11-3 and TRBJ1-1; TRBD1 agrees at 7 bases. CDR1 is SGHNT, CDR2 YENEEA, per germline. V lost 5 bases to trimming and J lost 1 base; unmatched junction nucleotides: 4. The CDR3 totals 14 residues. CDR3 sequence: CASSVSGGNTEAFF. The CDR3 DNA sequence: TGTGCCAGCAGCGTATCAGGGGGGAACACTGAAGCTTTCTTT.

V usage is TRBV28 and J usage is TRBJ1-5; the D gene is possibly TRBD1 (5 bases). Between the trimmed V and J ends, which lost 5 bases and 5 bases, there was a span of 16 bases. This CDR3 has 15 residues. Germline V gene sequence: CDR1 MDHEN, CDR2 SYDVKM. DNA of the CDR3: TGTGCCAGCAGTCCCGCGGGGGAATCGGATCAGCCCCAGCATTTT. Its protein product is CASSPAGESDQPQHF.